The present TCR beta chain was sequenced within a study of T cells expressing NK-cell markers. About the research overall: In sorted CD3+CD56+NKG2C+, CD3+CD56+NKG2C- and CD3+CD56-NKG2C+ T cells, TCR beta repertoires were obtained.

TCRdb reprocessed the 5' RACE reads and keeps a single row for each CDR3 protein, giving no DNA. This table lists some 190,000 distinct CDR3 sequences. The germline V gene encodes CDR1 MNHNY and CDR2 SVGAGI (reference sequence). This CDR3 comprises 13 residues. The rearrangement uses TRBV6-6 and TRBJ1-5; the TCRdb call, TRBD1, lacks DNA for checking. This receptor was obtained from a man aged 18 to 70 in good health. The specimen sequenced was blood T cells: a sorted CD56 or NKG2C T cell subset, CD4+ or CD8+ T cells, or bulk PBMC T cells (not recorded which). The CDR3 protein is CASSPGQVQPQHF.